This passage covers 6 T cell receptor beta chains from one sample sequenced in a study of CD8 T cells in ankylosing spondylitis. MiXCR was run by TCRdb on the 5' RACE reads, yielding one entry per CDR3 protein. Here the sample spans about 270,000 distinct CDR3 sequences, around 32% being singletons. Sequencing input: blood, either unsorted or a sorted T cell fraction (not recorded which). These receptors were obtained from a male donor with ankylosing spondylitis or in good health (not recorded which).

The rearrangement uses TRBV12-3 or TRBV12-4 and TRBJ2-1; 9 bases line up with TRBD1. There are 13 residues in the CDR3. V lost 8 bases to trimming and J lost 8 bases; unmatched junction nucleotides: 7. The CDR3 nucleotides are TGTGCCAGCCGGGGACAGGGTTGGGATGAGCAGTTCTTC. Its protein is CASRGQGWDEQFF.

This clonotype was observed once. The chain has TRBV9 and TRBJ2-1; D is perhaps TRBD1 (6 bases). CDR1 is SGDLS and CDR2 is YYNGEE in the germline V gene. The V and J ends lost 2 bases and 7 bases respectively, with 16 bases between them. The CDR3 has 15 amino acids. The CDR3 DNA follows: TGTGCCAGCAGCGTCCTACCAGGGGATGGGAATGAGCAGTTCTTC. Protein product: CASSVLPGDGNEQFF.

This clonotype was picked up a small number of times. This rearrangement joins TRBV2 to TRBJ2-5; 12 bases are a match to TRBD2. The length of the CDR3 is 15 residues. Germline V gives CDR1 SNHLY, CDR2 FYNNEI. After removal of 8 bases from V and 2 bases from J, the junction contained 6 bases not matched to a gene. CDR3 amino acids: CASALTSGGQETQYF. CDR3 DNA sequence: TGTGCCAGCGCGCTGACTAGCGGGGGACAAGAGACCCAGTACTTC.

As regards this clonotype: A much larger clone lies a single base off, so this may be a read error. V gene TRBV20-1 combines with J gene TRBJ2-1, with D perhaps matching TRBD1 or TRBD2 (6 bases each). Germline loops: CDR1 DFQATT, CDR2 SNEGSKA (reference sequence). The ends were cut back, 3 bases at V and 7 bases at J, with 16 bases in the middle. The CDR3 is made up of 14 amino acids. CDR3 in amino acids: CSARSGASENEQFF. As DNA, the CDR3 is TGCAGTGCTAGGTCGGGGGCTAGTGAAAATGAGCAGTTCTTC.

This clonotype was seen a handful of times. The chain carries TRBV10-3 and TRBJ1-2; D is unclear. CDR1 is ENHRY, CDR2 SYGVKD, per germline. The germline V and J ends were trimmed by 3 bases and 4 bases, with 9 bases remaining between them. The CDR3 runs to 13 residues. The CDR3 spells CAISDSQIYGYTF. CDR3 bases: TGTGCCATCAGTGATAGTCAGATCTATGGCTACACCTTC.

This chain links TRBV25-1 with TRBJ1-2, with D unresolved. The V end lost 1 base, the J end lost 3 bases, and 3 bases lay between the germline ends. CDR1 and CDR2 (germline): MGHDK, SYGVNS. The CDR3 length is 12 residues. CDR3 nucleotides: TGTGCCAGCAGTGAATGGGACTATGGCTACACCTTC. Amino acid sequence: CASSEWDYGYTF.